The clone carrying this T cell receptor (beta chain) was found a few times. Antigen unknown. The data originate from a study of blood T cells in healthy people across ages. The study's findings and limits: Higher diversity, along with more naive CD4+ cells, distinguished long-lived donors from aged donors. Age advanced and TCR beta diversity per million T cells fell, roughly linearly.

Germline V gives CDR1 SEHNR, CDR2 FQNEAQ (reference sequence). V was pared by 6 bases and J by 5 bases, with 17 bases between. The CDR3 is 15 amino acids. Each donor gave around 9.6 milliliters of peripheral blood. With a J-beta primer mix and a sample-barcoded 5' primer, a second PCR ran about 7 to 12 cycles. Every sample produced at least 2.5 million CDR3-containing paired-end reads. TCRdb re-derived calls from the 5' RACE reads in MiXCR, one entry per CDR3 protein. Counted here are 1.8 million or so distinct CDR3 sequences, approximately 40% occurring once; the ten biggest clones make up roughly 23%.

This TCR was recovered from a human donor in good health. What was sequenced was blood. The V gene is TRBV7-9, the J gene TRBJ2-4; possibly TRBD1 for D (5 bases). This CDR3 is CASSNYRGGENIQYF. The CDR3 DNA is TGTGCCAGCAGTAACTATAGGGGTGGAGAAAACATTCAGTACTTC. Complete variable domain (other parts from reference TRBV7-9 and TRBJ2-4): DTGVSQNPRHKITKRGQNVTFRCDPISEHNRLYWYRQTLGQGPEFLTYFQNEAQLEKSRLLSDRFSAERPKGSFSTLEIQRTEQGDSAMYLCASSNYRGGENIQYFGAGTRLSVL.